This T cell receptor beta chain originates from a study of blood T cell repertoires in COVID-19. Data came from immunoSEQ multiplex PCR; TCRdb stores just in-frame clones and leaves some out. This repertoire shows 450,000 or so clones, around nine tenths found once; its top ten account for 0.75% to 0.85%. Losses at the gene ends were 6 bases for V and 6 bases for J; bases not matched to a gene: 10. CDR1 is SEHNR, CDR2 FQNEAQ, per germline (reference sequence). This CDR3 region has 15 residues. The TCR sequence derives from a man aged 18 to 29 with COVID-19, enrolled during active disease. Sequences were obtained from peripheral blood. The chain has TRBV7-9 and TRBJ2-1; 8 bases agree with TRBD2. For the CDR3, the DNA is TGTGCCAGCAGTATACTAGCGGACCGGGGCAATGAGCAGTTCTTC. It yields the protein CASSILADRGNEQFF.